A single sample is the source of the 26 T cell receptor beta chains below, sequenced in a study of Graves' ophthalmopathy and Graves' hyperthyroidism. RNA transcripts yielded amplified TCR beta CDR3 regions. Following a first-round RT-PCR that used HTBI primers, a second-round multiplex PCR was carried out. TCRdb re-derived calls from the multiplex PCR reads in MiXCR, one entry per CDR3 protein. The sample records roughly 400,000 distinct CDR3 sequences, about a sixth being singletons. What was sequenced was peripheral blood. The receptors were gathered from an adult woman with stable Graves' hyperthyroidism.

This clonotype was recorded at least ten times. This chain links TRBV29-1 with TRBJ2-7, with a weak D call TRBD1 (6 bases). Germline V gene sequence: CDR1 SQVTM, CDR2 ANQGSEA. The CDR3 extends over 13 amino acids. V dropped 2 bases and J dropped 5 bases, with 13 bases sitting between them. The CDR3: CSVEPQGIHEQYF. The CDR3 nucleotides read TGCAGCGTTGAACCCCAGGGGATCCACGAGCAGTACTTC.

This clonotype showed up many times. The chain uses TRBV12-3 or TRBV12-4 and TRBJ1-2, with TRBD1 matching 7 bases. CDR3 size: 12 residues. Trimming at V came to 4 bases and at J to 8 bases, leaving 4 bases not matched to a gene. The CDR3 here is CASSSDREGYTF. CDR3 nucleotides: TGTGCCAGCAGTTCCGACAGGGAGGGCTACACCTTC.

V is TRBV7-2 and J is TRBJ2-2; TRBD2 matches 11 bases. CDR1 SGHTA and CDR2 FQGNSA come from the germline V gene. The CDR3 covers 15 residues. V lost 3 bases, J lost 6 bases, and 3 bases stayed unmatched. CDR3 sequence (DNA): TGTGCCAGCAGCTTTGCACTAGCGGGAGCCGGGGAGCTGTTTTTT. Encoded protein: CASSFALAGAGELFF.

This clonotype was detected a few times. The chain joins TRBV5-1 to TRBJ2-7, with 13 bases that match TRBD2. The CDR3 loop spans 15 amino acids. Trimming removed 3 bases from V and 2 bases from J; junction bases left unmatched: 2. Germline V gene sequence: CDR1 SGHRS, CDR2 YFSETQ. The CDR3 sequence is CASSSGTSGAYEQYF. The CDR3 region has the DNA TGCGCCAGCAGCTCAGGGACTAGCGGGGCCTACGAGCAGTACTTC.

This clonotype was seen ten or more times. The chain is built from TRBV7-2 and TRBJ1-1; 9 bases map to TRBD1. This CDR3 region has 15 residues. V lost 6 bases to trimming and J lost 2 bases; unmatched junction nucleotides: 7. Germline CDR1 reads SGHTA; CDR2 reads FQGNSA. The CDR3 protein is CASRRRTGVNTEAFF. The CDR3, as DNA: TGTGCCAGCAGACGACGGACAGGGGTCAACACTGAAGCTTTCTTT.

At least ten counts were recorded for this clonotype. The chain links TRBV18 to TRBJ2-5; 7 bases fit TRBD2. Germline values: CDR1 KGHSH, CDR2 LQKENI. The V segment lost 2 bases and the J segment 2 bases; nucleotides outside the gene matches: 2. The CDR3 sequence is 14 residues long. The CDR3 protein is CASSPDGGQETQYF. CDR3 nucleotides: TGTGCCAGCTCACCAGACGGGGGGCAAGAGACCCAGTACTTC.

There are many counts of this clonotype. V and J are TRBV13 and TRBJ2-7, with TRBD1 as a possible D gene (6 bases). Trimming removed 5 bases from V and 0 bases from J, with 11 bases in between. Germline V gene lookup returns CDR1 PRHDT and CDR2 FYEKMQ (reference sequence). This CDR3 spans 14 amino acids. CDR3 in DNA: TGTGCCAGCAGCCGACGGGACAACTCCTACGAGCAGTACTTC. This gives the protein CASSRRDNSYEQYF.

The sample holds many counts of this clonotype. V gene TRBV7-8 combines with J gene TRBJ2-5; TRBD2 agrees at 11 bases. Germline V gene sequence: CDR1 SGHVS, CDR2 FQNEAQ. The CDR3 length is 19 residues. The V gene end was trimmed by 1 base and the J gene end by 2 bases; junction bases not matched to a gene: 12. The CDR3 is CASSLVVSGRGLAQETQYF. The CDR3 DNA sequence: TGTGCCAGCAGCTTAGTAGTTAGCGGGAGGGGATTGGCGCAAGAGACCCAGTACTTC.

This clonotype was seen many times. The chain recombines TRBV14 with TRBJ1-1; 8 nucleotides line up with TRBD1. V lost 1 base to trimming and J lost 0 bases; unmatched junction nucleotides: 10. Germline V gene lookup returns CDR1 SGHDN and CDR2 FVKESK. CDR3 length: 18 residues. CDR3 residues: CASSQGGTGRNLNTEAFF. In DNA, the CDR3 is TGTGCCAGCAGCCAAGGGGGGACAGGCCGGAATCTGAACACTGAAGCTTTCTTT.

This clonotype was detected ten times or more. The CDR3, as DNA: TGCAGTGCTAGAGTCCGTGGAACAGGGTCCCACTATGGCTACACCTTC. Amino acid sequence: CSARVRGTGSHYGYTF. This chain connects TRBV20-1 to TRBJ1-2; a weak D match, TRBD1 (6 bases). Trimming removed 1 base from V and 3 bases from J, with 18 bases in between. This CDR3 spans 16 amino acids. The germline gives CDR1 DFQATT, CDR2 SNEGSKA (reference sequence).

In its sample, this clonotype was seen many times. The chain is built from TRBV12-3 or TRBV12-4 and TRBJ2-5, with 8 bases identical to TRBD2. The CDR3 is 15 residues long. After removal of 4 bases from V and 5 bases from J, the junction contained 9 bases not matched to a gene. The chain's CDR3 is CASSSFPRGGETQYF. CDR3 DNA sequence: TGTGCCAGCAGTTCATTCCCCCGGGGGGGGGAGACCCAGTACTTC.

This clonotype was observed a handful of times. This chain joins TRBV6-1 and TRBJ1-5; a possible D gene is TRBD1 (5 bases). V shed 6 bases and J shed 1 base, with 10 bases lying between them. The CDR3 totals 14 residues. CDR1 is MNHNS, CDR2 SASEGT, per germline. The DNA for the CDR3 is TGTGCCAGCAGCCCCGGGGGGAGCAATCAGCCCCAGCATTTT. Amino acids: CASSPGGSNQPQHF.

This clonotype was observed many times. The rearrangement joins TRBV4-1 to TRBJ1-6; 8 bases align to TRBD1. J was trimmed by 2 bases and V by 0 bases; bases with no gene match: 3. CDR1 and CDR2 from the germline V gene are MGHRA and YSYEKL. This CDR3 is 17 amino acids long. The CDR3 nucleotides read TGCGCCAGCAGCCAAGAACCAGGGGGCACCTATAATTCACCCCTCCACTTT. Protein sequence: CASSQEPGGTYNSPLHF.

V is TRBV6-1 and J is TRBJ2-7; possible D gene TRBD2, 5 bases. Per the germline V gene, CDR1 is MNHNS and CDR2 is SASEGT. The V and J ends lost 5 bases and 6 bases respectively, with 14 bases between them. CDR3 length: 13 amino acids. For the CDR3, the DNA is TGTGCCAGCAGTAGGGAGCGTTTCTTCGAGCAGTACTTC. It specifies CASSRERFFEQYF.

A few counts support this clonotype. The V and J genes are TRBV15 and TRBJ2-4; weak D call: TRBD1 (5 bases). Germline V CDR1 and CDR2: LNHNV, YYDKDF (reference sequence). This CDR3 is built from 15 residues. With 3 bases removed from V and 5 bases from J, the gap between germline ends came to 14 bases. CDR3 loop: CATSRAGFWENIQYF. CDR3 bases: TGTGCCACCAGCAGGGCAGGGTTTTGGGAAAACATTCAGTACTTC.

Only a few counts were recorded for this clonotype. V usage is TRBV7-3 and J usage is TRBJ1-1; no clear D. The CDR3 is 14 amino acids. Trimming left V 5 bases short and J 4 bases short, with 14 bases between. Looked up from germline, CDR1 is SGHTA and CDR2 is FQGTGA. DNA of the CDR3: TGTGCCAGCAGCCCCAGTCCAGGTGGCACTGAAGCTTTCTTT. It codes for CASSPSPGGTEAFF.

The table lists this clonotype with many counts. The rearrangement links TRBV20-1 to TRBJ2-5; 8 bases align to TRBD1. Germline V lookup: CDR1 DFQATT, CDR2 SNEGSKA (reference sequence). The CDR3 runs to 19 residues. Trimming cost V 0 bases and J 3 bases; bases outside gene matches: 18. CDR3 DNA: TGCAGTGCTAGAGATCCTGGACAGGGTCTGCGGAGGGGGGAAGAGACCCAGTACTTC. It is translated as CSARDPGQGLRRGEETQYF.

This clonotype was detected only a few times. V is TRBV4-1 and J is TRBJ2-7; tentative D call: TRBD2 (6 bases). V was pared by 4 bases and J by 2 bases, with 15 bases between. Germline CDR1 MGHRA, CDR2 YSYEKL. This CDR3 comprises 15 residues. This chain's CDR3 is CASSPVAAPPYEQYF. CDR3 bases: TGCGCCAGCAGCCCCGTAGCGGCACCTCCCTACGAGCAGTACTTC.

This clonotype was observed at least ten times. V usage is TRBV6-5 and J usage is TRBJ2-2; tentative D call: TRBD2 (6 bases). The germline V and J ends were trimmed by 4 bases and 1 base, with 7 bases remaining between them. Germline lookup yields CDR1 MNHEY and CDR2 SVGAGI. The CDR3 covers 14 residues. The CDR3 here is CASSWDWNTGELFF. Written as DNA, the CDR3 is TGTGCCAGCAGTTGGGACTGGAACACCGGGGAGCTGTTTTTT.

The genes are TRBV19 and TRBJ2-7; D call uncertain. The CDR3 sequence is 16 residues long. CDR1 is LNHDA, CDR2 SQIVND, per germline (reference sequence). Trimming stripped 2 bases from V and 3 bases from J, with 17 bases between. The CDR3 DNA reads TGTGCCAGTAGTATATTGGGCGGACCTCCTAACTACGAGCAGTACTTC. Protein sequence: CASSILGGPPNYEQYF.

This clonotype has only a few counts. The CDR3: CASRESAGGVQPQHF. Here the CDR3 DNA reads TGTGCCAGCAGGGAGTCGGCAGGGGGGGTTCAGCCCCAGCATTTT. J is TRBJ1-5 and V is TRBV10-3, with 7 bases lining up with TRBD1. J lost 6 bases, V lost 10 bases, and 15 bases had no gene match. The CDR3 length is 15 residues. Germline CDR1 is ENHRY and CDR2 is SYGVKD.

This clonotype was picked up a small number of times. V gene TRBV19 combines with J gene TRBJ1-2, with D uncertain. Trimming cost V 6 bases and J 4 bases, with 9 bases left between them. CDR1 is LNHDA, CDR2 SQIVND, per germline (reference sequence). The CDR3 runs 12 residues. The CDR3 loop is CASSGRGYGYTF. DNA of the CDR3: TGTGCCAGTAGCGGACGTGGCTATGGCTACACCTTC.

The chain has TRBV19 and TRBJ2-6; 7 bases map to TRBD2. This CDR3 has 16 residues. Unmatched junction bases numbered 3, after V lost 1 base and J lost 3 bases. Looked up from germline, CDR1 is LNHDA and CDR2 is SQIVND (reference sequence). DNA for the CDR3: TGTGCCAGTAGTATAGGGGGGGGAGTTGGGGCCAACGTCCTGACTTTC. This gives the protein CASSIGGGVGANVLTF. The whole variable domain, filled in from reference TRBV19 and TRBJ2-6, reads DGGITQSPKYLFRKEGQNVTLSCEQNLNHDAMYWYRQDPGQGLRLIYYSQIVNDFQKGDIAEGYSVSREKKESFPLTVTSAQKNPTAFYLCASSIGGGVGANVLTFGAGSRLTVL.

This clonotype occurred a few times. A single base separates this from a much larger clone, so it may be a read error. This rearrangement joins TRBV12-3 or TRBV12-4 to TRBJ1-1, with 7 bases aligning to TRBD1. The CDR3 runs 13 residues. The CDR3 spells CASSWDSFTEACF. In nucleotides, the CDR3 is TGTGCCAGCAGTTGGGACAGTTTCACTGAAGCTTGCTTT.

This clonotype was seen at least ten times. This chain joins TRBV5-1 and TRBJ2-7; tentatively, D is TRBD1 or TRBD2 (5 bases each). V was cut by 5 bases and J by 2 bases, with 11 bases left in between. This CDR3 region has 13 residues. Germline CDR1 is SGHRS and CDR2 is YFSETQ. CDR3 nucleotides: TGCGCCAGCAGTGAGGGGCCCCCCTACGAGCAGTACTTC. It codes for CASSEGPPYEQYF.

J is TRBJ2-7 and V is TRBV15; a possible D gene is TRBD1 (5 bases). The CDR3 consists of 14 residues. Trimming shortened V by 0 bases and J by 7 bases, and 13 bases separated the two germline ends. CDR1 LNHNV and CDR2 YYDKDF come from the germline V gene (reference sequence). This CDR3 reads CATSRDQGAREQYF. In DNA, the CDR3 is TGTGCCACCAGCAGAGATCAAGGGGCGAGAGAGCAGTACTTC.